This TCR beta chain stems from a study of OX40 agonist ivuxolimab in advanced cancers. In the study overall: The patients received agonistic anti-OX40 (CD134) antibody ivuxolimab. Of the participants, approximately 36% had some prior anti-PD-1, anti-PD-L1 or anti-CTLA-4 therapy, which was allowed. Of the patients, three showed partial responses, one with hepatocellular carcinoma and two with cutaneous melanoma. Study results and caveats: Also showing low normalized T-cell clonal expansion were some of the nonresponders.

Notes on this clone: Its cognate antigen is unknown.

Some clones are missing from TCRdb's copy, which holds only in-frame ones; the method was immunoSEQ multiplex PCR. In the table there are approximately 68,000 clones, around nine tenths of which are singletons. The CDR3 covers 14 residues. Germline V gene data show CDR1 as SQVTM and CDR2 as ANQGSEA. Trimming removed 3 bases at V and 3 bases at J, with 14 bases between. Sequenced material: CD4+ or CD8+ T cells sorted from blood, taken in a trial of the OX40 agonist ivuxolimab. The gene calls are TRBV29-1 and TRBJ1-1, with D hard to call. The TCR sequence derives from an adult with an advanced solid tumor such as melanoma, head and neck, liver or kidney cancer. Here the CDR3 reads CSVDLRQRDTEAFF. The DNA for the CDR3 is TGCAGCGTTGATTTAAGACAAAGGGACACTGAAGCTTTCTTT.